Each of the 16 T cell receptor beta chains below was sequenced from the same sample in a study. TCRdb re-called the RT-PCR reads through MiXCR, storing one row per CDR3 protein. In the table there are about 700,000 distinct CDR3 sequences, 14% of which are singletons. Sequenced sample: memory CD4+ T cells from blood. These receptors originate from a female donor in good health, serving as a healthy control.

The V and J genes are TRBV28 and TRBJ2-2, with D unclear. Trimming removed 8 bases at V and 0 bases at J, with 7 bases between. This CDR3 has 13 amino acids. Germline V gene lookup returns CDR1 MDHEN and CDR2 SYDVKM. The CDR3, as DNA: TGTGCCAGCCTCCAGACGAACACCGGGGAGCTGTTTTTT. It specifies CASLQTNTGELFF.

The chain has TRBV25-1 and TRBJ2-7; the match to TRBD2 covers 9 bases. The CDR3 has 13 amino acids. The junction had 9 bases not matched to a gene; V was cut back by 11 bases and J by 4 bases. CDR1 MGHDK and CDR2 SYGVNS come from the germline V gene. In nucleotides, the CDR3 is TGTGCCGGAGGTAGCGGGAGTCGGTACGAGCAGTACTTC. Translated: CAGGSGSRYEQYF.

This clonotype appeared a few times. CDR3 sequence: CASSVDGLNYGYTF. CDR3 in DNA: TGTGCCAGCAGCGTAGACGGCCTTAACTATGGCTACACCTTC. The chain has TRBV9 and TRBJ1-2, with D uncertain. This CDR3 is 14 amino acids long. The germline CDR1 and CDR2 sequences are SGDLS and YYNGEE. The V end was cut by 0 bases, the J end by 1 base, with 7 bases between. Using reference TRBV9 and TRBJ1-2 for the parts outside the CDR3, the full variable domain is DSGVTQTPKHLITATGQRVTLRCSPRSGDLSVYWYQQSLDQGLQFLIQYYNGEERAKGNILERFSAQQFPDLHSELNLSSLELGDSALYFCASSVDGLNYGYTFGSGTRLTVV.

This clonotype was recorded at least ten times. The rearrangement joins TRBV6-5 to TRBJ2-1, with 13 bases fitting TRBD2. The V and J ends lost 5 bases and 12 bases, in that order; junction bases with no gene match: 10. The CDR3 runs to 15 residues. Germline lookup yields CDR1 MNHEY and CDR2 SVGAGI. This chain's CDR3 is CASSGGTSGDRTQFF. The CDR3 nucleotides are TGTGCCAGCAGTGGGGGGACTAGCGGGGACCGGACGCAGTTCTTC.

A note on this clonotype: The junction and the germline gene differ at one end; a read error may be behind it. The chain uses TRBV7-6 and TRBJ2-3, with 10 bases aligning to TRBD2. Germline values: CDR1 SGHVS, CDR2 FNYEAQ. The CDR3 has 13 residues. The DNA of the CDR3 is TGTGCCAGCAGCTTAGAACTAGCGGGAATGAGGGCTTTC. This gives the protein CASSLELAGMRAF.

There are a few counts of this clonotype. The V gene is TRBV27, the J gene TRBJ2-3; 8 bases map to TRBD2. V dropped 2 bases and J dropped 0; count of bases not matched to a gene: 7. Germline-derived CDR1 and CDR2 are MNHEY and SMNVEV (reference sequence). The CDR3 loop spans 17 amino acids. For the CDR3, the DNA is TGTGCCAGCAGTTTACCGAGCGGGAGAGCTAGCACAGATACGCAGTATTTT. Residues: CASSLPSGRASTDTQYF.

This clonotype was seen only a few times. The rearrangement links TRBV28 to TRBJ1-1; D possibly corresponds to TRBD1 (5 bases). The V gene's germline CDR1 is MDHEN and CDR2 SYDVKM. Between the trimmed V and J ends, which lost 6 bases and 1 base, there was a span of 18 bases. The CDR3 is made up of 16 amino acids. The CDR3 loop is CASSNPSTVSNTEAFF. Here the CDR3 DNA reads TGTGCCAGCAGCAACCCATCGACAGTATCGAACACTGAAGCTTTCTTT.

The chain carries TRBV20-1 and TRBJ2-3; 12 bases match TRBD2. Germline trimming cut 5 bases from V and 5 bases from J; bases unmatched to any gene: 8. The CDR3 loop spans 15 amino acids. Per germline, CDR1 DFQATT and CDR2 SNEGSKA (reference sequence). The DNA for the CDR3 is TGCAGTGCTCCCCCTAGCGGGGGGGCCAGAGATACGCAGTATTTT. This gives the protein CSAPPSGGARDTQYF.

This rearrangement joins TRBV20-1 to TRBJ2-7; 13 nucleotides match TRBD2. V lost 2 bases to trimming and J lost 7 bases; unmatched junction nucleotides: 11. The CDR3 length is 16 residues. Germline values: CDR1 DFQATT, CDR2 SNEGSKA (reference sequence). The CDR3 region has the DNA TGCAGTGCTAGAAGGACTAGCGGGAGTAGGGTCGGAGAGCAGTACTTC. As protein: CSARRTSGSRVGEQYF.

The table lists this clonotype with a few counts. The chain combines TRBV12-3 or TRBV12-4 with TRBJ1-5; 9 bases line up with TRBD1. V gave up 6 bases and J gave up 7 bases; unmatched junction bases: 16. The CDR3 runs to 17 residues. The CDR3 DNA reads as TGTGCCAGCAGCTCGGATTCCGGGACAGGGTGGAGGCAGCCCCAGCATTTT. This gives the protein CASSSDSGTGWRQPQHF.

Notes on this clonotype: This clone may be a read error of a much larger clone one base away. This chain joins TRBV12-3 or TRBV12-4 and TRBJ2-6; 7 nucleotides align to TRBD1. This CDR3 spans 17 amino acids. The CDR3 coding sequence is TGTGCCAGCAGTTATCACAGGGGATCCTCTGGGGCCAACTTCCTGACTTTC. Protein product: CASSYHRGSSGANFLTF.

This chain links TRBV11-2 with TRBJ2-1; D is possibly TRBD2 (5 bases). The CDR3 is 13 amino acids. The germline V gene encodes CDR1 SGHAT and CDR2 FQNNGV. Trimming took 4 bases from V and 6 from J, leaving 10 bases between them. CDR3 DNA sequence: TGTGCCAGCAGCTCGGACTGGTCCAATGAGCAGTTCTTC. This codes for CASSSDWSNEQFF.

This clonotype was counted ten times or more. The J gene is TRBJ2-1, the V gene TRBV7-2, with TRBD2 identical over 10 bases. The CDR3 is 16 amino acids. Germline trimming cut 4 bases from V and 6 bases from J; bases unmatched to any gene: 9. Germline values: CDR1 SGHTA, CDR2 FQGNSA. The CDR3 protein is CASSSQAGGIPNEQFF. The CDR3 DNA is TGTGCCAGCAGCTCCCAAGCGGGAGGGATTCCCAATGAGCAGTTCTTC.

This clonotype was detected many times. The CDR3 reads CASSLGDREAFF. CDR3 sequence (DNA): TGTGCCAGCAGTTTGGGGGACAGAGAAGCTTTCTTT. V usage is TRBV12-3 or TRBV12-4 and J usage is TRBJ1-1, with 7 bases matching TRBD1. CDR3 length equals 12 residues. V lost 3 bases, J lost 8 bases, and 3 bases stayed unmatched.

This clonotype was detected only a few times. The chain is built from TRBV28 and TRBJ2-7, with 8 bases aligning to TRBD1. This CDR3 has 14 amino acids. The germline gives CDR1 MDHEN, CDR2 SYDVKM. V lost 7 bases and J lost 2; bases outside the gene matches: 7. CDR3 nucleotides: TGTGCCAGCATCCCGGGACAGGAGCCCTACGAGCAGTACTTC. Translating it yields CASIPGQEPYEQYF.

The chain is built from TRBV6-1 and TRBJ1-1, with TRBD1 as a possible D gene (5 bases). The germline gives CDR1 MNHNS, CDR2 SASEGT. V shed 1 base and J shed 4 bases, with 10 bases lying between them. The CDR3 runs to 14 residues. Here the CDR3 DNA reads TGTGCCAGCAGTGAAGTGGGGGTTAGCACTGAAGCTTTCTTT. Its protein is CASSEVGVSTEAFF.